This T cell receptor beta chain was sequenced during a study of low-dose radiotherapy and immunotherapy resistance in tumors (dated by TCRdb to the early 2020s). The study in broad terms: Patients in Cohort 1 were given 0.5 Gy per fraction every 2 weeks, and the prescribed total PTV dose was 6.5 Gy. Cohort 2 received 1 Gy per fraction every two weeks, with a total of 13 Gy over 26 weeks. Nivolumab was administered intravenously as a 240 mg flat dose every two weeks, and ipilimumab was administered intravenously at 1 mg/kg every six weeks. Intravenous cyclophosphamide at 200 mg/m2 was administered every two weeks, one day ahead of each radiation and immunotherapy administration. Starting on cycle 1 day 1, patients took 300 mg of aspirin by mouth once a day for four cycles. Randomization of trial participants into treatment groups was not performed. Eight patients were included in the translational analysis: three from the first dose cohort and the first five from the second dose cohort.

Read against the paper, the sample's time point label means: after trial treatment. The treatment or condition label, read with the paper, signifies: LDRT plus nivolumab, ipilimumab, low-dose cyclophosphamide and aspirin (RACIN trial). The donors came from RACIN, which was a single-arm phase I dose-escalation trial that paired nivolumab and ipilimumab with aspirin, low-dose cyclophosphamide and low-dose radiotherapy. To be eligible, a patient needed to have an advanced solid tumor that was TIL-negative. Sequencing took place on an Illumina HiSeq 2500. To make first-strand cDNA, Superscript III was used along with a set of TRAV- and TRBV-specific primers so that both the TCRalpha and TCRbeta chains were covered. TCRs were amplified for approximately 20 PCR cycles with Phusion, using a constant-region primer paired with the adapter attached to the V primers. Isolated mRNA was amplified with the MessageAmp II aRNA Amplification Kit, using a 16-hour in vitro transcription at 37°C. The Dynabeads mRNA DIRECT Purification Kit was used to isolate the mRNA for TCR sequencing. A second roughly 24-cycle Phusion PCR added indexed Illumina adapters, and products were purified with AMPure XP beads. On the study's bioinformatics: Using custom Perl scripts, TCR sequences that encoded the same protein were pooled, out-of-frame sequences were dropped, and the abundance of each clonotype was calculated. TCR sequences supported by only a single read were excluded from analysis. Among the metrics used to describe the repertoires were Shannon entropy, Gini index, clonality, richness, and the frequency of TCRs shared between repertoires. TCRdb handled the public reads itself, with Q25 trimming in fastp and clone calling in MiXCR, and kept productive beta chains. Each record represents a unique CDR3 protein, reported with the most common genes and DNA among its rows. TCRdb, rather than the study authors, made the V and J calls. This sample has 60,000 or so distinct CDR3 sequences in its table, and about a quarter of those were observed once. The ten largest clones take up 6.7% of the sample.

This clonotype is considered medium-sized (0.01 to 0.1%). The specificity of this receptor is unknown. No base-level quality is on record; no much larger clone is a single base apart. Trimmed from V: 7 bases; trimmed from J: 6 bases; junction bases lacking a gene match: 6. CDR3 length: 13 amino acids, cysteine to phenylalanine. This entry keeps only the CDR3 DNA: 39 bases, framed from base 1. The germline V gene (reference sequence) yields LGHDT for CDR1 and YNNKEL for CDR2. The starting material was PBMCs, obtained after low-dose radiotherapy plus immunotherapy. This TCR was sampled from a male donor with prostate cancer. The chain is made from TRBV3-1 and TRBJ2-1, with 7 middle bases fitting TRBD1. CDR3 region: CASTTGASNEQFF. At the DNA level, the sequence is TGTGCCAGCACAACAGGGGCCTCCAATGAGCAGTTCTTC.